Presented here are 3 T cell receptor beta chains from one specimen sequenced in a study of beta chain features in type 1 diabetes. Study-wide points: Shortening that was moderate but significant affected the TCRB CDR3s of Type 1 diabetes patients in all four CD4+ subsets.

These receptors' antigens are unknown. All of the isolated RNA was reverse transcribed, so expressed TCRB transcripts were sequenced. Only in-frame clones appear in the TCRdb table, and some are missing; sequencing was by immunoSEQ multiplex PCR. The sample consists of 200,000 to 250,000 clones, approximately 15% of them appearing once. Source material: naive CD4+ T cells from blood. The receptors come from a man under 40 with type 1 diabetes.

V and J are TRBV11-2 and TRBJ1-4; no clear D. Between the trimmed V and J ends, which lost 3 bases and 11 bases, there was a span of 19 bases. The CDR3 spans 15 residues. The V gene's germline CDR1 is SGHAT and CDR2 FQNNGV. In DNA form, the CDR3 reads TGTGCCAGCAGCTTTAGGGAGACGCCAGGAGGGAAACTGTTTTTT. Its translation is CASSFRETPGGKLFF.

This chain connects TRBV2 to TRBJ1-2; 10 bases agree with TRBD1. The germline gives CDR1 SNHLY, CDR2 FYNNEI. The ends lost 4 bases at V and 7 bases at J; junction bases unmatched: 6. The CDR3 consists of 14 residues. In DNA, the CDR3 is TGTGCCAGCAGTGCGGGACAGGGGAGGGGTGGCTACACCTTC. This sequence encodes CASSAGQGRGGYTF. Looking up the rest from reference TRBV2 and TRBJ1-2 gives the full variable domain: EPEVTQTPSHQVTQMGQEVILRCVPISNHLYFYWYRQILGQKVEFLVSFYNNEISEKSEIFDDQFSVERPDGSNFTLKIRSTKLEDSAMYFCASSAGQGRGGYTFGSGTRLTVV.

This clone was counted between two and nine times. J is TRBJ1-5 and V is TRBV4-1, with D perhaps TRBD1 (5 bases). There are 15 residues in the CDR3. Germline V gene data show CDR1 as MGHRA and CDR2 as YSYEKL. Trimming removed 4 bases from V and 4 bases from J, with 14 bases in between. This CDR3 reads CASSPKDGGNQPQHF. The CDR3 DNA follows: TGCGCCAGCAGCCCCAAGGACGGGGGTAATCAGCCCCAGCATTTT.